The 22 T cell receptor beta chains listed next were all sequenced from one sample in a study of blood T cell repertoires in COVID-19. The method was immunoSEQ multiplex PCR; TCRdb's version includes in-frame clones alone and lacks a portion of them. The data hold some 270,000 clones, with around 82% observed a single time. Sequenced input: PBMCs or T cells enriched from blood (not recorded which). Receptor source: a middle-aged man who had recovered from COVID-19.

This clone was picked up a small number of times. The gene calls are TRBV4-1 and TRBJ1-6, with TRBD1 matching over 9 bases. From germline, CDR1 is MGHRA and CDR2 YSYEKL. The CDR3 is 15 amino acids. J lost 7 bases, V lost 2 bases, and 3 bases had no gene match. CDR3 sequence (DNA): TGCGCCAGCAGCCAACGGACAGGGGACAATTCACCCCTCCACTTT. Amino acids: CASSQRTGDNSPLHF.

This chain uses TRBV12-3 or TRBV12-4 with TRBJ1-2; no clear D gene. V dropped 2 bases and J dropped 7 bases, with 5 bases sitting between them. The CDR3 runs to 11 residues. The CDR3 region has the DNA TGTGCCAGCAGTTTACGGTCTGGCTACACCTTC. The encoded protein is CASSLRSGYTF.

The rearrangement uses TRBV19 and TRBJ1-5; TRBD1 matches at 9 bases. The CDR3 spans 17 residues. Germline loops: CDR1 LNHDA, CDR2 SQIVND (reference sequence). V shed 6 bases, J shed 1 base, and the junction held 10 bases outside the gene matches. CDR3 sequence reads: CASRIGQGSWSNQPQHF. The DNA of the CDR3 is TGTGCCAGTAGGATCGGACAGGGGAGTTGGAGCAATCAGCCCCAGCATTTT.

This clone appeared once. The CDR3 bases are TGTGCCAGCAGTTTACTGACAGCTTACGAGCAGTACTTC. It yields the protein CASSLLTAYEQYF. The V call is TRBV12-3 or TRBV12-4, the J call TRBJ2-7; D perhaps matches TRBD1 (5 bases). The CDR3 is 13 amino acids. V lost 2 bases to trimming and J lost 4 bases, with 9 bases between them.

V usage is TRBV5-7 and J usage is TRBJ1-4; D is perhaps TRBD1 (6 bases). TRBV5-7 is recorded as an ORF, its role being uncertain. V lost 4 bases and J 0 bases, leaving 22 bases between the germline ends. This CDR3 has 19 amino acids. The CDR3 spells CASSRTVYTSLTTNEKLFF. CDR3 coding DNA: TGTGCCAGCAGCAGGACAGTATATACCTCCTTGACAACTAATGAAAAACTGTTTTTT.

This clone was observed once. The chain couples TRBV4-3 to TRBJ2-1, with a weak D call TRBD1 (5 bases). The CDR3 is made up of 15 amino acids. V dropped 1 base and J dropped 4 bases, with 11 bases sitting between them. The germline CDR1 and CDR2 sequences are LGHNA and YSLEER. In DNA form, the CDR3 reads TGCGCCAGCAGCCAAGTTCTGGCAGGGTACAATGAGCAGTTCTTC. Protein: CASSQVLAGYNEQFF.

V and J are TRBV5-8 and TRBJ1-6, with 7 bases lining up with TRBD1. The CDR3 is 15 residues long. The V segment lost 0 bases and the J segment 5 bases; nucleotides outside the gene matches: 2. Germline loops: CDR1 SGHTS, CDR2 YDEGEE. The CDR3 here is CASSLEGADNSPLHF. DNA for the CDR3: TGTGCCAGCAGCTTGGAGGGGGCGGATAATTCACCCCTCCACTTT.

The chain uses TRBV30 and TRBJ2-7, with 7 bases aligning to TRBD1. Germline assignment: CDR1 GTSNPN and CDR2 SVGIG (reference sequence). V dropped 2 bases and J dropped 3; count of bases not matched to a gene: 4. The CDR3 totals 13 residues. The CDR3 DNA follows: TGTGCCTGGAGTTCAAGGGGGCTCTACGAGCAGTACTTC. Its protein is CAWSSRGLYEQYF. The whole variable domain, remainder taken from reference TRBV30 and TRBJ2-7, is SQTIHQWPATLVQPVGSPLSLECTVEGTSNPNLYWYRQAAGRGLQLLFYSVGIGQISSEVPQNLSASRPQDRQFILSSKKLLLSDSGFYLCAWSSRGLYEQYFGPGTRLTVT.

In DNA, the CDR3 is TGTGCCAGCAGCTTCCGAAGAGACATGAACACTGAAGCTTTCTTT. Its protein is CASSFRRDMNTEAFF. V is TRBV7-9 and J is TRBJ1-1; no reliable D call. The length of the CDR3 is 15 residues. V was cut by 3 bases and J by 0 bases, with 11 bases left in between. In germline, CDR1 is SEHNR, CDR2 FQNEAQ (reference sequence).

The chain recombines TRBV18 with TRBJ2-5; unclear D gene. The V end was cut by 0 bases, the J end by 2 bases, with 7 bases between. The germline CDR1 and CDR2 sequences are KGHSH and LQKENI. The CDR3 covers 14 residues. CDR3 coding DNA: TGTGCCAGCTCACCACCGGCAGAACAAGAGACCCAGTACTTC. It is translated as CASSPPAEQETQYF. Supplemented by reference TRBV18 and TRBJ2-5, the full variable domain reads NAGVMQNPRHLVRRRGQEARLRCSPMKGHSHVYWYRQLPEEGLKFMVYLQKENIIDESGMPKERFSAEFPKEGPSILRIQQVVRGDSAAYFCASSPPAEQETQYFGPGTRLLVL.

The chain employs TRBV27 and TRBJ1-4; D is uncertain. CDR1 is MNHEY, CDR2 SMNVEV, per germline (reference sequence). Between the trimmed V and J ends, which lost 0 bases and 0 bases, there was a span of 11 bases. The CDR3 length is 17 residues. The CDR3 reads CASSLSFLPSTNEKLFF. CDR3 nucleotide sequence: TGTGCCAGCAGTTTATCGTTCCTCCCGTCAACTAATGAAAAACTGTTTTTT.

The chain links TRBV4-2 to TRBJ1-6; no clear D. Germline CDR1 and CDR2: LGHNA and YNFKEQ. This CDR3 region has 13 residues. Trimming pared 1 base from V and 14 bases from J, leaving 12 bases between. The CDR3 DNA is TGTGCCAGCAGCCAAGGGGCGGGGAGAACCCTCCACTTT. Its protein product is CASSQGAGRTLHF.

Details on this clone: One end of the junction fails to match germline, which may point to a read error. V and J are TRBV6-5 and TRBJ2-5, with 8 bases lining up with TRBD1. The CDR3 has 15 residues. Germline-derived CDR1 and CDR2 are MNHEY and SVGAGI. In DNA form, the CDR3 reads TGTGCCAGCAGACAACAGGGGGATAAGGTAGAGCCCCAGTACTTC. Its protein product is CASRQQGDKVEPQYF.

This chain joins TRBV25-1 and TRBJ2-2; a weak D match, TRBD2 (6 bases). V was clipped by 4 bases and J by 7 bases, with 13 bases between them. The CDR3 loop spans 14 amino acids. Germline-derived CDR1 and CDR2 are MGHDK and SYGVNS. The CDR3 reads CASSGLGGIGELFF. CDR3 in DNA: TGTGCCAGCAGTGGCCTGGGGGGAATCGGGGAGCTGTTTTTT.

CDR3 DNA: TGCGCCAGCAGCCAAGAAACAGGGACGGGCTACACCTTC. Protein: CASSQETGTGYTF. The J gene is TRBJ1-2, the V gene TRBV4-3; D may be TRBD1 (6 bases). V was cut by 0 bases and J by 8 bases, with 10 bases left in between. The CDR3 length is 13 residues. Germline V gene sequence: CDR1 LGHNA, CDR2 YSLEER.

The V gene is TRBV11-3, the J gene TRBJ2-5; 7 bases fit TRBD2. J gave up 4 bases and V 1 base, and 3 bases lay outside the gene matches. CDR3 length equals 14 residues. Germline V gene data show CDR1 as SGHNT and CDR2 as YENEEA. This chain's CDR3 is CASSLAVAGETQYF. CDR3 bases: TGTGCCAGCAGCTTAGCTGTAGCGGGAGAGACCCAGTACTTC.

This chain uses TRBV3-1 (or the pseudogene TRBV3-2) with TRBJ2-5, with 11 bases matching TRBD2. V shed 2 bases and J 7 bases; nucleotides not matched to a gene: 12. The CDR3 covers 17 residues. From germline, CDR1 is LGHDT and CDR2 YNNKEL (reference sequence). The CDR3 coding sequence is TGTGCCAGCAGCCAATACGGTGGGACTAGCGGTATTCGGACCCAGTACTTC. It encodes CASSQYGGTSGIRTQYF.

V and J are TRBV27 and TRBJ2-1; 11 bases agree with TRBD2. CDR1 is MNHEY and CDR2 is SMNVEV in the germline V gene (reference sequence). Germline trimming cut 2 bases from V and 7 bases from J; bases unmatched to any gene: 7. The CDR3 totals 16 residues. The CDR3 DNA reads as TGTGCCAGCAGTTTACTAACTAGCGGGAGAAGAAATGAGCAGTTCTTC. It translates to CASSLLTSGRRNEQFF.

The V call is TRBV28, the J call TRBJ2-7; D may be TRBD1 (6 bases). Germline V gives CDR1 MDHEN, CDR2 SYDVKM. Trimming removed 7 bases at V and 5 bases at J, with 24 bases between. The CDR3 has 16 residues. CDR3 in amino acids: CASTSAKDRAGDEQYF. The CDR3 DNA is TGTGCCAGCACCTCGGCGAAAGATAGGGCAGGGGACGAGCAGTACTTC.

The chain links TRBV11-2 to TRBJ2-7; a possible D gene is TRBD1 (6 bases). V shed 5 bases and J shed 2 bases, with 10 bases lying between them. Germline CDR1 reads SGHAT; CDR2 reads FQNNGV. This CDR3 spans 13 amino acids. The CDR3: CASSRWTAYEQYF. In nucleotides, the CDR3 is TGTGCCAGCAGCCGCTGGACAGCCTACGAGCAGTACTTC. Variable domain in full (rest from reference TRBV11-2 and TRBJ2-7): EAGVAQSPRYKIIEKRQSVAFWCNPISGHATLYWYQQILGQGPKLLIQFQNNGVVDDSQLPKDRFSAERLKGVDSTLKIQPAKLEDSAVYLCASSRWTAYEQYFGPGTRLTVT.

CDR3 sequence (DNA): TGCGCCAGCAGCTTGTCTGGGGGACTCAATCAGCCCCAGCATTTT. This gives the protein CASSLSGGLNQPQHF. This rearrangement joins TRBV5-1 to TRBJ1-5; D possibly corresponds to TRBD1 (5 bases). The ends were cut back, 1 base at V and 3 bases at J, with 11 bases in the middle. The CDR3 is made up of 15 amino acids. Germline lookup yields CDR1 SGHRS and CDR2 YFSETQ.

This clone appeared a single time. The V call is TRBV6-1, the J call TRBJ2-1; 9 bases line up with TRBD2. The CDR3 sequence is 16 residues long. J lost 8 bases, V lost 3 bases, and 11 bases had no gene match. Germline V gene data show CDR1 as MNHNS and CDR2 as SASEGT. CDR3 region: CASSDISRGGMDEQFF. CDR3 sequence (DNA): TGTGCCAGCAGTGACATTTCGCGGGGGGGCATGGATGAGCAGTTCTTC.